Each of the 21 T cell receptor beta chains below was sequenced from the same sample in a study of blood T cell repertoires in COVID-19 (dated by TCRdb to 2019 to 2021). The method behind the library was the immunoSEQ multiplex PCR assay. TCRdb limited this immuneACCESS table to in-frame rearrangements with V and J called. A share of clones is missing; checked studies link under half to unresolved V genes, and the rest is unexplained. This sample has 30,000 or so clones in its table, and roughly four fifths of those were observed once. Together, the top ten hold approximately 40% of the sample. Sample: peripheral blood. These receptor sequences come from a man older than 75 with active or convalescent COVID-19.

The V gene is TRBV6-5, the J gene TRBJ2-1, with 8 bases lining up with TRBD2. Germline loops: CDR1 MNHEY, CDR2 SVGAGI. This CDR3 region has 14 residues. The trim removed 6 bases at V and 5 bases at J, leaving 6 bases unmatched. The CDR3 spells CASRPTSANNEQFF. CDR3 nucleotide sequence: TGTGCCAGCAGGCCGACTAGCGCCAACAATGAGCAGTTCTTC.

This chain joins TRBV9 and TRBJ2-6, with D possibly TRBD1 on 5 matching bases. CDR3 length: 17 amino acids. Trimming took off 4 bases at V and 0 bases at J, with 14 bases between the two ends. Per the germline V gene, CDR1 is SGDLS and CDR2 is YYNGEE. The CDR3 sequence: CASSKDSSPSGANVLTF. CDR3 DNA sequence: TGTGCCAGCAGCAAAGACAGCTCCCCCTCTGGGGCCAACGTCCTGACTTTC.

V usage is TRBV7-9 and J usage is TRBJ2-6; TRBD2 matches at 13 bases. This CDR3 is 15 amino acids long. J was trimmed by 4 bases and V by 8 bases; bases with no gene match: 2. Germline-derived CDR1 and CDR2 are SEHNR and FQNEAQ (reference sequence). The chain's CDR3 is CASGTSGTGANVLTF. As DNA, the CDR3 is TGTGCCAGCGGGACTAGCGGGACCGGGGCCAACGTCCTGACTTTC. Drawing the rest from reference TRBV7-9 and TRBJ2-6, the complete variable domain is DTGVSQNPRHKITKRGQNVTFRCDPISEHNRLYWYRQTLGQGPEFLTYFQNEAQLEKSRLLSDRFSAERPKGSFSTLEIQRTEQGDSAMYLCASGTSGTGANVLTFGAGSRLTVL.

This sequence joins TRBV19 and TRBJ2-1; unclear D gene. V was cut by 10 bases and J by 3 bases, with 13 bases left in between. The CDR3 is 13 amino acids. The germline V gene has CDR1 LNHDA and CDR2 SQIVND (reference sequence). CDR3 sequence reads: CATRLNNYNEQFF. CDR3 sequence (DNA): TGTGCCACAAGACTTAACAACTACAATGAGCAGTTCTTC.

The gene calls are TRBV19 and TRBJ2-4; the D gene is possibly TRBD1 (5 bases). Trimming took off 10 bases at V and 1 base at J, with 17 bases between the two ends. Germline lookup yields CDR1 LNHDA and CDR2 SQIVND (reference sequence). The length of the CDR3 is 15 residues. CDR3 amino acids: CATSPGLGAKNIQYF. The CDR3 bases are TGTGCCACCTCCCCAGGGTTGGGGGCCAAAAACATTCAGTACTTC. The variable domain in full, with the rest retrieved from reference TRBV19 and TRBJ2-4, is DGGITQSPKYLFRKEGQNVTLSCEQNLNHDAMYWYRQDPGQGLRLIYYSQIVNDFQKGDIAEGYSVSREKKESFPLTVTSAQKNPTAFYLCATSPGLGAKNIQYFGAGTRLSVL.

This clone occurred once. This CDR3 is CASSRRGLAGFVSYNEQFF. Here the CDR3 DNA reads TGTGCCAGCAGCCGTCGGGGGCTAGCGGGATTCGTCTCCTACAATGAGCAGTTCTTC. The chain uses TRBV7-3 and TRBJ2-1; 9 bases align to TRBD2. With 5 bases clipped from V and 0 bases from J, the junction kept 14 bases outside the gene matches. Germline assignment: CDR1 SGHTA and CDR2 FQGTGA. The CDR3 runs to 19 residues.

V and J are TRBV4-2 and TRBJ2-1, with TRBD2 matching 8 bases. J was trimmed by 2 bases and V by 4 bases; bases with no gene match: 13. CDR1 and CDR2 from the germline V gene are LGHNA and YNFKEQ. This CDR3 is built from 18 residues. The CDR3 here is CASSRGSRLAGAYNEQFF. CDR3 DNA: TGTGCCAGCAGCCGAGGGAGTCGCCTAGCGGGCGCCTACAATGAGCAGTTCTTC.

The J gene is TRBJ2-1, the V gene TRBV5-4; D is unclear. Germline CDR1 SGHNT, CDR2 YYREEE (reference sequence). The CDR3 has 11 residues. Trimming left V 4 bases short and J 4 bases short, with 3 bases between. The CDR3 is CASSQYNEQFF. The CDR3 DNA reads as TGTGCCAGCAGCCAGTACAATGAGCAGTTCTTC.

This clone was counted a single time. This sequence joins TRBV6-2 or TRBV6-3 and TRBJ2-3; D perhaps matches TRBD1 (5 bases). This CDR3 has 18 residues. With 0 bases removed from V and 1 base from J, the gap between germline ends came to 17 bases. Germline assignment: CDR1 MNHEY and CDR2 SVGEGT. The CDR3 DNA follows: TGTGCCAGCAGTTACTCGACGCAGGGAAGATTTCGCACAGATACGCAGTATTTT. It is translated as CASSYSTQGRFRTDTQYF.

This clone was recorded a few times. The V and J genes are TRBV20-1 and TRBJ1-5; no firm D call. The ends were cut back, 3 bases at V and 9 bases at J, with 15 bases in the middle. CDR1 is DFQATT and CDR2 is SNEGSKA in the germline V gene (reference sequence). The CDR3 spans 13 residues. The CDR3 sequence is CSASPLPAGPQHF. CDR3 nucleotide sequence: TGCAGTGCTAGTCCTCTCCCCGCGGGGCCCCAGCATTTT.

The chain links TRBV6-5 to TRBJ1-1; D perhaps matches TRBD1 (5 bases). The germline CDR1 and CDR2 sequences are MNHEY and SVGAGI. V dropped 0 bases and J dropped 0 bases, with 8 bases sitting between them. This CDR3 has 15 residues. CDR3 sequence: CASSYSRQMNTEAFF. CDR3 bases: TGTGCCAGCAGTTACTCAAGACAGATGAACACTGAAGCTTTCTTT.

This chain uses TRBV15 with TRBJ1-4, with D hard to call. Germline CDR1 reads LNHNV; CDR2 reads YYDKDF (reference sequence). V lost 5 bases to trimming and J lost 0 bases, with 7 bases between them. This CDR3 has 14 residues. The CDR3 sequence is CATSFPATNEKLFF. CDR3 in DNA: TGTGCCACCAGCTTCCCAGCAACTAATGAAAAACTGTTTTTT.

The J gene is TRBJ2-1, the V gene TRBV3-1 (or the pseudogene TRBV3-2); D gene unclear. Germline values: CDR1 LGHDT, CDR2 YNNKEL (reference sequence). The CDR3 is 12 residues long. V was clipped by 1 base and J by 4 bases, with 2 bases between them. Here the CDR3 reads CASSQAYNEQFF. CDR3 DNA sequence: TGTGCCAGCAGCCAAGCTTACAATGAGCAGTTCTTC.

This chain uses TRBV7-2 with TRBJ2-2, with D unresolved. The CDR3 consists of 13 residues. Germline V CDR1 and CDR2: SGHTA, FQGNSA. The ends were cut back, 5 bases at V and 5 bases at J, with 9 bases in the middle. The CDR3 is CASSKQVTGELFF. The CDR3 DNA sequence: TGTGCCAGCAGCAAACAAGTTACCGGGGAGCTGTTTTTT.

This CDR3 is CASSLEGTSGFETQYF. Written as DNA, the CDR3 is TGTGCCAGCAGCTTAGAAGGGACTAGCGGGTTTGAGACCCAGTACTTC. This chain joins TRBV11-2 and TRBJ2-5; 12 bases line up with TRBD2. Germline V gene sequence: CDR1 SGHAT, CDR2 FQNNGV. The CDR3 has 16 residues. J was trimmed by 5 bases and V by 0 bases; bases with no gene match: 4.

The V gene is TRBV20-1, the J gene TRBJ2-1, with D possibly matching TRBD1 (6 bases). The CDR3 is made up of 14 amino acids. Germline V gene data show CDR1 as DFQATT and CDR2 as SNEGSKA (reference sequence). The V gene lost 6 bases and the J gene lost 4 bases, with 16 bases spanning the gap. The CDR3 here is CSASTGTKYNEQFF. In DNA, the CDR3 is TGCAGTGCCAGTACCGGGACAAAGTACAATGAGCAGTTCTTC.

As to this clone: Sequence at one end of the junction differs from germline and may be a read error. The DNA for the CDR3 is TGTGCCATCAGCCTCGCCGGGACAGGACACTACGAGCAGTACTTC. As protein: CAISLAGTGHYEQYF. The chain carries TRBV7-8 and TRBJ2-7, with 8 bases that match TRBD1. Germline V CDR1 and CDR2: SGHVS, FQNEAQ. The CDR3 totals 15 residues. Based on the CDR3 plus reference TRBV7-8 and TRBJ2-7, the full variable domain is GAGVSQSPRYKVAKRGQDVALRCDPISGHVSLFWYQQALGQGPEFLTYFQNEAQLDKSGLPSDRFFAERPEGSVSTLKIQRTQQEDSAVYLCAISLAGTGHYEQYFGPGTRLTVT.

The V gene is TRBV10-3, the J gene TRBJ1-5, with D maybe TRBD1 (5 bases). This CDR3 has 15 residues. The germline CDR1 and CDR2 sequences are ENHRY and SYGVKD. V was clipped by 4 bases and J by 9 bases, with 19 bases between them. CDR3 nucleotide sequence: TGTGCCATCAGTGGGGGCCCCGACCTGGGGGGGCCCCAGCATTTT. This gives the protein CAISGGPDLGGPQHF.

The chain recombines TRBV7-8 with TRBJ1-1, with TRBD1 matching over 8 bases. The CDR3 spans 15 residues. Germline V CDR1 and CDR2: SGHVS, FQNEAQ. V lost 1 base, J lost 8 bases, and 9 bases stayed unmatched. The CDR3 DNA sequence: TGTGCCAGCAGCTTAGGGACGCCAGGGGGCGGCGAAGCTTTCTTT. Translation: CASSLGTPGGGEAFF.

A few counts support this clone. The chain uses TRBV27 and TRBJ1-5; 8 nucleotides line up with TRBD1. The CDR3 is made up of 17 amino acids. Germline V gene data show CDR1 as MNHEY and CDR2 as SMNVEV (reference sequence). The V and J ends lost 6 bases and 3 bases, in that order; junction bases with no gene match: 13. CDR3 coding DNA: TGTGCCAGCAGCCCTAGGACGGGACAGGTATACAATCAGCCCCAGCATTTT. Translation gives CASSPRTGQVYNQPQHF.

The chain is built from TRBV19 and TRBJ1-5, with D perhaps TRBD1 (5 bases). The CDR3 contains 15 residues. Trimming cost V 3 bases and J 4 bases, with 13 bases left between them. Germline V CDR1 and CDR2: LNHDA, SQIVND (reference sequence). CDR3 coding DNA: TGTGCCAGTAGTATCGGTGGGGCCCTTAATCAGCCCCAGCATTTT. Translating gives CASSIGGALNQPQHF.